Listed below are T cell receptor beta chains from one sample, sequenced in a study of long-term antiretroviral therapy in people with HIV. Data came from immunoSEQ multiplex PCR; TCRdb stores just in-frame clones and leaves some out. Here the sample spans 35,000 to 45,000 clones, approximately 86% being singletons. Material: unsorted PBMCs, obtained just before starting antiretroviral therapy. The receptor source for this set is a woman under 30 with HIV. Both conserved end residues are trimmed from each CDR3. Clone size is shown for a subset of rows, as once, few, many or a class of expanded clone.

j_call v_call clone_size cdr3_aa
TRBJ1-2 TRBV19 . ASRGTGFDYGYT
TRBJ2-1 TRBV7-3 once ASSLTGQREQF
TRBJ2-2 TRBV5-4 . ASSLGSGRSTGELF
TRBJ1-3 TRBV7-9 once ASSSQDTSGNTIY
TRBJ1-4 TRBV28 once ASSSTGQGTEKLF
TRBJ2-7 TRBV19 . ASSIVRGPPFYEQY
TRBJ2-7 TRBV7-2 . ASSLPDRAGEQY
TRBJ2-1 TRBV27 . ASSPGDEQF
TRBJ2-7 TRBV6-1 . ASSISGSGPYEQY
TRBJ1-5 TRBV7-2 . ASSLGAGWQPQH
TRBJ1-2 TRBV4-3 . ASSPLNMGGYT
TRBJ1-5 TRBV12-5 once ASGPPAQYQPQH
TRBJ2-7 TRBV2 . ASSRGGEQY
TRBJ1-6 TRBV11-2 . ASSLAGQGNSPLH
TRBJ2-7 TRBV7-2 . ASSPPGGSGVYEQY
TRBJ2-7 TRBV5-1 . ASSAGTGVTPYEQY
TRBJ2-3 TRBV7-2 . ASRLTGTLSTDTQY
TRBJ2-4 TRBV15 . ATRLAGGRNIQY
TRBJ2-1 TRBV29-1 . SVEQIGLSIYNEQF
TRBJ2-1 TRBV18 . ASSPGLAGNEQF
TRBJ2-3 TRBV29-1 . SVAVAAGGSTQY
TRBJ1-1 TRBV6-5 . ASSYSATEAF
TRBJ2-7 TRBV2 few ASRAAPSYEQY
TRBJ2-2 TRBV4-3 . ASSQGMSGVTGELF
TRBJ1-5 TRBV6-4 . ASSGTSNQPQH
TRBJ2-7 TRBV7-2 . ASSLLAGASYEQY
TRBJ1-2 TRBV4-3 . ASSPRDYPGGGYT
TRBJ2-5 TRBV28 . ASSTARPRRGQETQY
TRBJ1-4 TRBV7-2 . ASSQWTGKEEKLF
TRBJ1-4 TRBV19 . ASTPYPQGAVEKLF
TRBJ2-1 TRBV5-4 . ASSPRTGVGNEQF
TRBJ2-1 TRBV7-2 . ASSSAGLAPEGSYNEQF
TRBJ2-7 TRBV21-1 . ASSKVASGAFAYEQY
TRBJ2-7 TRBV15 . ATSVQTRGSYEQY
TRBJ1-1 TRBV7-8 . ASSDQGRGGAF
TRBJ2-7 TRBV7-8 . ASSFAQPSSYEQY
TRBJ2-7 TRBV11-2 . ASSLELAGAIEQY
TRBJ2-5 TRBV11-1 . ASSLSGLETQY
TRBJ2-1 TRBV5-1 . ASSLDISGQVVYNEQF
TRBJ1-5 TRBV4-3 few ASSLRQGNQPQH
TRBJ2-7 TRBV4-2 . ASSQETGTGGYEQY
TRBJ1-2 TRBV28 few ASSLEEFSENYGYT
TRBJ2-5 TRBV7-9 . ASREGGGQETQY
TRBJ2-1 TRBV11-2 . ASSRAGGFNEQF
TRBJ2-5 TRBV6-5 . ASSYPGLAGGETQY
TRBJ2-7 TRBV5-1 . ASSLRGPVYEQY
TRBJ2-5 TRBV2 . ARGESASGKETQY
TRBJ2-7 TRBV27 few ASTSGLAGSSYEQY
TRBJ2-7 TRBV14 . ASSRLAGPYEQY
TRBJ2-7 TRBV6-1 few ASSPFGTRQYEQY
TRBJ2-1 TRBV2 . ASRETNNEQF